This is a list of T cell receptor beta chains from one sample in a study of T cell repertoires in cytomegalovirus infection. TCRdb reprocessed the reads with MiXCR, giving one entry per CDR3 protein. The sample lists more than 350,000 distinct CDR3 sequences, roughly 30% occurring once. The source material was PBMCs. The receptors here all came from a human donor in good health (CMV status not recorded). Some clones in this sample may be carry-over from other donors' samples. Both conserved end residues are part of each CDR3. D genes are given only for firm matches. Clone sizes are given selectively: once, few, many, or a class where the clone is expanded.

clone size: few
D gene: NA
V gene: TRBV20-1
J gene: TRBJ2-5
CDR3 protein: CSARVSGARETQYF
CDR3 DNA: TGCAGTGCTAGAGTTTCGGGGGCCCGGGAGACCCAGTACTTC

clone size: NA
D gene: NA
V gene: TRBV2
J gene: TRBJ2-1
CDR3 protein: CASSEGGGYDEQFF
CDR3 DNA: TGTGCCAGCAGTGAAGGTGGGGGGTACGATGAGCAGTTCTTC

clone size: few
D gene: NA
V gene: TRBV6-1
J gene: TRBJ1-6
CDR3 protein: CASSTGTYNSPLHF
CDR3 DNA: TGTGCCAGCAGTACAGGGACTTATAATTCACCCCTCCACTTT

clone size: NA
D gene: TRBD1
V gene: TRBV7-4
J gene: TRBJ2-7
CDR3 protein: CASSFSGQGLYEQYF
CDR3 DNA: TGTGCCAGCAGCTTCTCGGGACAGGGTTTGTACGAGCAGTACTTC

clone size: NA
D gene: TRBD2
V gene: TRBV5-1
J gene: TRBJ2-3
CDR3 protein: CASSIAGGPADTQYF
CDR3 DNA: TGCGCCAGCAGTATAGCGGGGGGCCCCGCAGATACGCAGTATTTT

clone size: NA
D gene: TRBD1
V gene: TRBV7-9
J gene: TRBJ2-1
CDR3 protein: CASSWTGTGDRFF
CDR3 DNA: TGTGCCAGCAGCTGGACCGGGACAGGGGATCGGTTCTTC

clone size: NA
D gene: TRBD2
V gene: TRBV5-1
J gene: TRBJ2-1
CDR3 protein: CASSLARKLRGGSSSSYNEQFF
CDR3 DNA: TGCGCCAGCAGCTTGGCCAGGAAGTTGCGGGGGGGTTCTTCGAGCTCCTACAATGAGCAGTTCTTC

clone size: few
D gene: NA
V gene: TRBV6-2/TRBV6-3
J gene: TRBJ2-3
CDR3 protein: CASSYPDGTDTQYF
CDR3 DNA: TGTGCCAGCAGTTACCCTGACGGCACAGATACGCAGTATTTT

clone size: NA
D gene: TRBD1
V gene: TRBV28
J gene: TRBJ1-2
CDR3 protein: CASSSGTAGTF
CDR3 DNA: TGTGCCAGCAGCTCAGGGACAGCCGGTACCTTC

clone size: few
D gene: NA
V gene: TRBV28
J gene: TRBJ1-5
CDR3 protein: CASTVGGAWSQGQPQHF
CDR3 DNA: TGTGCCAGCACCGTCGGAGGGGCCTGGAGTCAGGGGCAGCCCCAGCATTTT

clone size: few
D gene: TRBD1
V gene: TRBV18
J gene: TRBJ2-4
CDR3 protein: CASSPLRDRGDKNIQYF
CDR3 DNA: TGTGCCAGCTCACCCCTAAGGGACAGGGGGGACAAAAACATTCAGTACTTC

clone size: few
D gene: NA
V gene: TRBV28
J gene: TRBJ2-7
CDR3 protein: CASIGARAYEQYF
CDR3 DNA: TGTGCCAGCATAGGAGCCAGGGCCTACGAGCAGTACTTC

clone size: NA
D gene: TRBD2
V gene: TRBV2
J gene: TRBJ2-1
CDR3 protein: CASSALAGGPNEQFF
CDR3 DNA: TGTGCCAGCAGCGCCCTAGCGGGGGGCCCAAATGAGCAGTTCTTC

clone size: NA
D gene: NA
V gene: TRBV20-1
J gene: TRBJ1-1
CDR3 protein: CSASLQPGNTEAFF
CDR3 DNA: TGCAGTGCTAGCCTACAGCCTGGGAACACTGAAGCTTTCTTT

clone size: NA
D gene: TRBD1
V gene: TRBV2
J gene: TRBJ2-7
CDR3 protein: CASRRRGQGLSYEQYF
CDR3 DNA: TGTGCCAGCAGGCGCAGGGGACAGGGATTATCCTACGAGCAGTACTTC

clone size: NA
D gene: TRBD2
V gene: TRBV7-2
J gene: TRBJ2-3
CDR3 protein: CASSLTSGTSTDTQYF
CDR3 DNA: TGTGCCAGCAGCCTGACTAGCGGGACTAGCACAGATACGCAGTATTTT

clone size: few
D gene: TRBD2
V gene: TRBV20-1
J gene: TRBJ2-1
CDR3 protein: CSARPIAGPHVQFF
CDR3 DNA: TGCAGTGCTAGACCTATAGCGGGCCCTCACGTGCAGTTCTTC

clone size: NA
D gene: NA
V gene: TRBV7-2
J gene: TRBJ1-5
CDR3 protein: CTSSAGRNSNQPQHF
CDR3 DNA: TGTACCAGCAGCGCCGGACGAAATAGCAATCAGCCCCAGCATTTT

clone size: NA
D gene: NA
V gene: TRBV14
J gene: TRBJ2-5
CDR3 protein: CASSAAGGGLEETQYF
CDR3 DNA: TGTGCCAGCAGCGCTGCGGGCGGGGGCCTTGAAGAGACCCAGTACTTC

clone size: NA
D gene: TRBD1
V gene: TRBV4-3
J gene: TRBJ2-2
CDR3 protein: CASSQKGQVSVGELFF
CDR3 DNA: TGCGCCAGCAGCCAAAAAGGACAGGTGTCCGTCGGGGAGCTGTTTTTT

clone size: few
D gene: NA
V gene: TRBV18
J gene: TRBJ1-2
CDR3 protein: CASSPLDDSGYTF
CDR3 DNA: TGTGCCAGCTCACCACTAGATGATTCTGGCTACACCTTC

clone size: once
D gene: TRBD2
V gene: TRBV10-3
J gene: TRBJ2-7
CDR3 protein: CAISESSLAGIYEQYF
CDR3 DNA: TGTGCCATCAGTGAGTCGAGCCTAGCGGGGATCTACGAGCAGTACTTC

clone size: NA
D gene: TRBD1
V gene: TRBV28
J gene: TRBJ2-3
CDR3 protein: CASSPGTGKDTQYF
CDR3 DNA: TGTGCCAGCAGTCCAGGGACAGGGAAGGATACGCAGTATTTT

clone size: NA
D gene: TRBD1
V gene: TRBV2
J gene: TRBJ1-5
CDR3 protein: CASSQRDRNQPQHF
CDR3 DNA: TGTGCCAGCAGCCAGCGGGACAGAAATCAGCCCCAGCATTTT

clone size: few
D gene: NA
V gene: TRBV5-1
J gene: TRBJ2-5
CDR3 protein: CASSPLAGAEGETQYF
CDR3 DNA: TGCGCCAGCAGCCCCCTTGCGGGGGCCGAGGGAGAGACCCAGTACTTC

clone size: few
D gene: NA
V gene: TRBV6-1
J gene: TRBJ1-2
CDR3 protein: CASGSVDYGYTF
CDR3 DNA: TGTGCCAGCGGCTCAGTCGACTATGGCTACACCTTC

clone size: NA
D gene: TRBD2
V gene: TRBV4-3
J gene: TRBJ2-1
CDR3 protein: CASSPFTLAGGVDEQFF
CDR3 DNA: TGCGCCAGCAGCCCTTTCACCCTAGCGGGGGGGGTCGATGAGCAGTTCTTC

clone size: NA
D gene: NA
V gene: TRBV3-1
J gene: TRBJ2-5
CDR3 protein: CASSHEDGRFQETQYF
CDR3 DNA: TGTGCCAGCAGCCACGAAGACGGGAGATTTCAAGAGACCCAGTACTTC

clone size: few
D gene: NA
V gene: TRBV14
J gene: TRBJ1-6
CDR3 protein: CASSQELSNSPLHF
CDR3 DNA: TGTGCCAGCAGCCAAGAGCTGTCAAATTCACCCCTCCACTTT

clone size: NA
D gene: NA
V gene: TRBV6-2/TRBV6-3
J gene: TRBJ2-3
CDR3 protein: CASSYWSGSTDTQYF
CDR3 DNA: TGTGCCAGCAGTTACTGGAGCGGGAGCACAGATACGCAGTATTTT

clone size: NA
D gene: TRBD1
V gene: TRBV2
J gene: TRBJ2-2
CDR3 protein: CASTWTGGDTGELFF
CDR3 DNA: TGTGCCAGCACCTGGACAGGGGGCGACACCGGGGAGCTGTTTTTT

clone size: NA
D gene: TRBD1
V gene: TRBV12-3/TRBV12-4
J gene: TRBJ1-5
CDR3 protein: CHSLIFLQGIQPQHF
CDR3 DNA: TGTCACTCACTAATCTTCTTACAGGGGATTCAGCCCCAGCATTTT

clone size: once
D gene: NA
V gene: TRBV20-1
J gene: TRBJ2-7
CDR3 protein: CSARDWRRAANYEQYF
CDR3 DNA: TGCAGTGCTAGAGATTGGCGGCGAGCAGCTAACTACGAGCAGTACTTC

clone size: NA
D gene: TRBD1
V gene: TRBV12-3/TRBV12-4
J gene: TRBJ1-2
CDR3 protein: CASSPDRVGYTF
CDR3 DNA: TGTGCCAGCAGCCCGGACAGGGTTGGCTACACCTTC

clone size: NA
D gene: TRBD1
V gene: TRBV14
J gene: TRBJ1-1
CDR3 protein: CASSQGERGRFGTEAFF
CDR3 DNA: TGTGCCAGCAGCCAAGGGGAAAGGGGGCGATTTGGGACTGAAGCTTTCTTT

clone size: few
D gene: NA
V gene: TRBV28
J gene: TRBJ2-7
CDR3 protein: CASSLTRYEQYF
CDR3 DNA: TGTGCCAGCAGTTTAACCCGTTACGAGCAGTACTTC

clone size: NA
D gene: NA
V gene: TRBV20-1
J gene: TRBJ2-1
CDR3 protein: CSARAPWGRESYNEQFF
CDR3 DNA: TGCAGTGCTAGAGCCCCGTGGGGCAGGGAGTCCTACAATGAGCAGTTCTTC

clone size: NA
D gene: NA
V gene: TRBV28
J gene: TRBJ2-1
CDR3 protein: CASTPRRGGINEQFF
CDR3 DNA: TGTGCCAGCACCCCGCGACGAGGAGGGATAAATGAGCAGTTCTTC

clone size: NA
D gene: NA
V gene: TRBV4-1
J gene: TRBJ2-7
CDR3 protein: CASSQEWSTDHYEQYF
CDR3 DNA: TGCGCCAGCAGCCAAGAATGGTCAACAGACCACTACGAGCAGTACTTC

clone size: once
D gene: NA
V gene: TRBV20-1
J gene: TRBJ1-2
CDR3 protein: CSALPGAGIYGYTF
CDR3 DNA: TGCAGTGCCCTCCCCGGGGCAGGGATCTATGGCTACACCTTC

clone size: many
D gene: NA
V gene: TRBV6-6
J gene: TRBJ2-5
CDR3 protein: CASSYGWGETQYF
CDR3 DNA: TGTGCCAGCAGTTACGGTTGGGGGGAGACCCAGTACTTC

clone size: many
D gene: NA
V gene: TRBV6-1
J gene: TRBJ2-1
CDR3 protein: CASSDTDEQFF
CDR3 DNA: TGTGCCAGCAGTGATACGGATGAGCAGTTCTTC

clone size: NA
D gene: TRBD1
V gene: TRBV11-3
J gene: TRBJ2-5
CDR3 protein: CASSSGRTGASGETQYF
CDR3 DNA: TGTGCCAGCAGCTCGGGACGGACAGGGGCTAGTGGAGAGACCCAGTACTTC

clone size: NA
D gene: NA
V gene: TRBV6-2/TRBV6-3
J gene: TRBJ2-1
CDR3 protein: CASTGQGYNEQFF
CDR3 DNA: TGTGCCAGCACCGGGCAGGGCTACAATGAGCAGTTCTTC

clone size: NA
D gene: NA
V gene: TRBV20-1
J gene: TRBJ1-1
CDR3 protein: CSARDQGRAFGTEAFF
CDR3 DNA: TGCAGTGCTAGAGATCAGGGCCGGGCGTTCGGCACTGAAGCTTTCTTT

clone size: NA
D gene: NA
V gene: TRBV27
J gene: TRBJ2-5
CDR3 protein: CASSLRGTRRETQYF
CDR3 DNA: TGTGCCAGCAGTTTAAGAGGGACGCGTCGAGAGACCCAGTACTTC

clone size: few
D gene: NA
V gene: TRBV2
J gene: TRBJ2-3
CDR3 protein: CASKLEGTDTQYF
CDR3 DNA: TGTGCCAGCAAACTAGAAGGCACAGATACGCAGTATTTT

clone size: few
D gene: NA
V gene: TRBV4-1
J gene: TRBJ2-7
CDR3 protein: CASSLIRSGEQYF
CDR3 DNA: TGCGCCAGCAGCCTGATCAGGTCGGGTGAGCAGTACTTC

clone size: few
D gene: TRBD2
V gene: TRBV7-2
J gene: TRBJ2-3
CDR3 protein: CASSLVGTSGGRTDTQYF
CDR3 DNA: TGTGCCAGCAGCTTAGTGGGGACTAGCGGGGGGCGTACAGATACGCAGTATTTT

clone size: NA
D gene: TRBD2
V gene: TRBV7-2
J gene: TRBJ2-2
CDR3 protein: CASLSGTSSGELFF
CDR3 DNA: TGTGCCAGCCTGAGCGGGACTAGCTCCGGGGAGCTGTTTTTT

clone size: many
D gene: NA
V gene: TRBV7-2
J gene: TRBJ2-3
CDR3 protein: CASSRAPSAEKADTQYF
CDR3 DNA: TGTGCCAGCAGCCGAGCCCCTAGCGCGGAAAAAGCAGATACGCAGTATTTT

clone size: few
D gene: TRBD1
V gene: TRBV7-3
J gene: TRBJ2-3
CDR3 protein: CASSIDRGTDTQYF
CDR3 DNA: TGTGCCAGCAGCATCGACAGGGGGACAGATACGCAGTATTTT

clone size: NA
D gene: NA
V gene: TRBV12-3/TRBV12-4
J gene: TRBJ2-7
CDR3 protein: CASSSSWTAGEQYF
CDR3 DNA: TGTGCCAGCAGTTCGTCGTGGACCGCGGGCGAGCAGTACTTC